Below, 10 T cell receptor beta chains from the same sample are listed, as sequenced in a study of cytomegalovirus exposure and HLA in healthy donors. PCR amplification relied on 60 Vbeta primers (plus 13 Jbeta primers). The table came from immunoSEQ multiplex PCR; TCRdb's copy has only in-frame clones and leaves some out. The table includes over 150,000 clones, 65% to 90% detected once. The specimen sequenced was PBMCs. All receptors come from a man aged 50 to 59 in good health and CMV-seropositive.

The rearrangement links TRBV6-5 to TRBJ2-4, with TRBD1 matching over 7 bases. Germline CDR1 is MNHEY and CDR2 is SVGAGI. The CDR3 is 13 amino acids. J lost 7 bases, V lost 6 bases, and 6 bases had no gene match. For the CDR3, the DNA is TGTGCCAGCAGGCTTGACAGGGACAACATTCAGTACTTC. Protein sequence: CASRLDRDNIQYF.

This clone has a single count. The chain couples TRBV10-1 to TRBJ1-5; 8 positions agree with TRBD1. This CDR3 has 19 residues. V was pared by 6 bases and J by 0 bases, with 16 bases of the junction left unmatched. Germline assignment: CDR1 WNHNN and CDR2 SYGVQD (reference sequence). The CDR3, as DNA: TGCGCCAGCAGGGGGGACAGGATGAGAAGGTCTTATAGCAATCAGCCCCAGCATTTT. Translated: CASRGDRMRRSYSNQPQHF.

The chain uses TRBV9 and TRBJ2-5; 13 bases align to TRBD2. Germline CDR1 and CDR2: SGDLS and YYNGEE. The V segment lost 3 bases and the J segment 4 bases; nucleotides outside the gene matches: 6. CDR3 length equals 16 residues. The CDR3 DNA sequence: TGTGCCAGCAGCGAGCTACTAGCGGGGGGGCGAGAGACCCAGTACTTC. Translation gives CASSELLAGGRETQYF.

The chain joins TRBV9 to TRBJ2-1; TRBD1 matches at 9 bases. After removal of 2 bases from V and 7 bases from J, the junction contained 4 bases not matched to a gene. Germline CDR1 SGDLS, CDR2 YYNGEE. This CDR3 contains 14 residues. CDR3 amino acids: CASSVTGGGNEQFF. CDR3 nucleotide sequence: TGTGCCAGCAGCGTGACAGGGGGGGGGAATGAGCAGTTCTTC.

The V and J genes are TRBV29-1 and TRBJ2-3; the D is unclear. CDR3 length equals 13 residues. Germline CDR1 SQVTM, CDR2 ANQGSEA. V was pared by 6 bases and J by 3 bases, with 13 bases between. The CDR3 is CSVSGVGTDTQYF. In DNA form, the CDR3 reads TGCAGCGTCTCGGGTGTGGGTACAGATACGCAGTATTTT.

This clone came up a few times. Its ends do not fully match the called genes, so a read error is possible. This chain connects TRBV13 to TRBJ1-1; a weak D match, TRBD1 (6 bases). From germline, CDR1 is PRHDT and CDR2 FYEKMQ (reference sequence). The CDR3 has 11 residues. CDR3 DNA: TGTGCCAGCAGCGGGGACACTGAAGCTTTCTTC. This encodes CASSGDTEAFF.

DNA for the CDR3: TGTGCCAGCAGCCGTCAGGGCTTCGTAGCCAAAAACATTCAGTACTTC. It is translated as CASSRQGFVAKNIQYF. V gene TRBV7-2 combines with J gene TRBJ2-4; a weak D match, TRBD1 (5 bases). The ends were cut back, 5 bases at V and 0 bases at J, with 14 bases in the middle. Per germline, CDR1 SGHTA and CDR2 FQGNSA. The CDR3 loop spans 16 amino acids.

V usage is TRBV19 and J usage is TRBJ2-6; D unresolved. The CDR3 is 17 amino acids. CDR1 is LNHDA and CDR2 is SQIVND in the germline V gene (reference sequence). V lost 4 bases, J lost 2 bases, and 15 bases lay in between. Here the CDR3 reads CASSSPKTVPGANVLTF. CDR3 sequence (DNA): TGTGCCAGTAGTAGCCCTAAAACGGTCCCTGGGGCCAACGTCCTGACTTTC.

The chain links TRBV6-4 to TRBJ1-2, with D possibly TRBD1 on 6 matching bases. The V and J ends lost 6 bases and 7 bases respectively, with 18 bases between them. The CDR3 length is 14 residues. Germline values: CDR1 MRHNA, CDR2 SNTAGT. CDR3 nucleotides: TGTGCCAGCAGGGCTTTCGGGGGGCAAGGTGGCTACACCTTC. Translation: CASRAFGGQGGYTF.

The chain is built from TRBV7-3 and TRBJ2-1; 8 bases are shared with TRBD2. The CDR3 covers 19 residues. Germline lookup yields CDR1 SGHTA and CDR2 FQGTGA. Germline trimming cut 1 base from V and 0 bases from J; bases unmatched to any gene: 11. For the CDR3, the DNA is TGTGCCAGCAGCTTAAGGGGTAGCGGGACTGCCAGCTCCTACAATGAGCAGTTCTTC. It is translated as CASSLRGSGTASSYNEQFF.